This T cell receptor (beta chain) was found in a study of blood T cell repertoires in COVID-19. Study-level information: T cells, B-cell-depleted T cells, or PBMCs supplied cDNA or gDNA.

Germline V gives CDR1 LNHNV, CDR2 YYDKDF (reference sequence). CDR3 length: 13 amino acids. V was cut by 2 bases and J by 2 bases, with 6 bases left in between. In the original analysis: Quantification of nucleated cells was approximated via reference gene primer amplification. Sequenced by immunoSEQ multiplex PCR; TCRdb stores in-frame clones only, minus some. The DNA gave D and trimming, while V, J and clone size come from that table. Of approximately 150,000 clones listed, around 84% were seen once; the top ten hold nearly 8%. Individuals aged roughly 18 to 95 years were recruited from roughly 22 US areas. This clone was detected only a few times.

Sequences were obtained from PBMCs or T cells enriched from blood (not recorded which). J is TRBJ2-5 and V is TRBV15, with D unclear. The receptor was isolated from a woman aged 50 to 60 who had recovered from COVID-19. The CDR3 bases are TGTGCCACCAGCAGAAGCCGGCAAGAGACCCAGTACTTC. Its translation is CATSRSRQETQYF.